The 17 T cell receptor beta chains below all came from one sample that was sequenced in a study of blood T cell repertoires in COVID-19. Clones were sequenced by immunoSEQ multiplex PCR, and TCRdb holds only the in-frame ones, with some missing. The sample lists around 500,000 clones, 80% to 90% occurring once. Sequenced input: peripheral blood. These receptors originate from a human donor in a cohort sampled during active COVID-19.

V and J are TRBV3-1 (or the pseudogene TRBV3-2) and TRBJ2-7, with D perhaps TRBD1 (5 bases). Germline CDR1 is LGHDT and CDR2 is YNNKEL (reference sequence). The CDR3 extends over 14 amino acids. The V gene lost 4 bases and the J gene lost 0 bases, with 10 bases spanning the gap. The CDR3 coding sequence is TGTGCCAGCAGCCGGCAGGGCAGCTCCTACGAGCAGTACTTC. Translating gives CASSRQGSSYEQYF.

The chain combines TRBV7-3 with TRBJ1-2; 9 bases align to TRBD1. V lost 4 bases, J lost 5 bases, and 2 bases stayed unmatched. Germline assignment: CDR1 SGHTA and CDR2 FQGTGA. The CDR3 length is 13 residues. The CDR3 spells CASSWDRVYGYTF. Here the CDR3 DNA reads TGTGCCAGCAGCTGGGACAGGGTTTATGGCTACACCTTC.

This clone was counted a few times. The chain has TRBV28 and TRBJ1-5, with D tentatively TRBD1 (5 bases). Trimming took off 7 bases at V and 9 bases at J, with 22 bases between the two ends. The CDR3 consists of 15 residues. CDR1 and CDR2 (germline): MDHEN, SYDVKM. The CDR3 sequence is CASTRSGTPHRPQHF. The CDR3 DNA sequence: TGTGCCAGCACACGTAGCGGGACCCCCCATAGGCCCCAGCATTTT.

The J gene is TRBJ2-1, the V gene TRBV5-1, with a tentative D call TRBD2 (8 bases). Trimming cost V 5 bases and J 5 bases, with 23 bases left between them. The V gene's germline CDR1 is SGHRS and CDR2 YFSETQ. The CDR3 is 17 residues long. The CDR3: CASSLAGQRTVNNEQFF. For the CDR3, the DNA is TGCGCCAGCAGTTTAGCGGGACAGCGAACCGTAAACAATGAGCAGTTCTTC.

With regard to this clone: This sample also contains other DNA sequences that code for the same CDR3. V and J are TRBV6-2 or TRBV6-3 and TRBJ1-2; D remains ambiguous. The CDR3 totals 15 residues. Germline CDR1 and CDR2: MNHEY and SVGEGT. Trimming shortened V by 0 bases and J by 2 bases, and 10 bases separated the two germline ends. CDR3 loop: CASSYSRVGNYGYTF. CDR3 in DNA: TGTGCCAGCAGTTACTCGAGGGTAGGGAACTATGGCTACACCTTC.

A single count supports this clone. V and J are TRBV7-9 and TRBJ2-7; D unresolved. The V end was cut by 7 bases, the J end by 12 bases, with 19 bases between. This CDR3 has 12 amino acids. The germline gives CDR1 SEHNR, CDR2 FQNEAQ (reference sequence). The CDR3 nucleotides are TGTGCCAGCACCCAATTCGGTGGAGCCAGGTACTTC. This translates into CASTQFGGARYF.

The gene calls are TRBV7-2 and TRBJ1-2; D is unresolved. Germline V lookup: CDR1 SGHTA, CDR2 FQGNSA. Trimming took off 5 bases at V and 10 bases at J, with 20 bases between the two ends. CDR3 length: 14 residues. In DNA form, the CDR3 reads TGTGCCAGCAGCCGCCGGGTGAATTCGGTTGACTACACCTTC. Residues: CASSRRVNSVDYTF.

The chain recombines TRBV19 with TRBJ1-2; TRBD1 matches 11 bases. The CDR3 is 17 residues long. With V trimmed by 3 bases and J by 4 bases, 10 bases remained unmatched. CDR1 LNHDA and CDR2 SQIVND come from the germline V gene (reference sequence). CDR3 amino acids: CASSIPGQGEYGYGYTF. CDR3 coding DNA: TGTGCCAGTAGTATCCCGGGACAGGGGGAGTACGGCTATGGCTACACCTTC.

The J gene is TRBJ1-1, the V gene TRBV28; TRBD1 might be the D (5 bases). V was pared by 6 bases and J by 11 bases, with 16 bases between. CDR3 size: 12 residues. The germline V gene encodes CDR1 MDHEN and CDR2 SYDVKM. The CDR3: CASSRQRRRAFF. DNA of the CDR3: TGTGCCAGCAGCCGACAGAGACGAAGGGCTTTCTTT.

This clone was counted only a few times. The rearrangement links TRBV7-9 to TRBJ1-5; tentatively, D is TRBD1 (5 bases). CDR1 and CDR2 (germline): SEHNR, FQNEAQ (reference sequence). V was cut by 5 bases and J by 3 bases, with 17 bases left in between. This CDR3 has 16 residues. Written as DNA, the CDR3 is TGTGCCAGCAGCCGGGACTCCTGGATCCCCAATCAGCCCCAGCATTTT. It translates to CASSRDSWIPNQPQHF.

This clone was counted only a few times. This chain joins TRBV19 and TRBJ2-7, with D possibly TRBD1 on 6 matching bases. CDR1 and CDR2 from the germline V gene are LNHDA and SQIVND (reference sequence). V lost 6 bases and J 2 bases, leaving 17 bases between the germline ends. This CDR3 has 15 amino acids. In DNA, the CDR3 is TGTGCCAGTAGCCGCACAGGGTTGAGTACCTACGAGCAGTACTTC. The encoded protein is CASSRTGLSTYEQYF.

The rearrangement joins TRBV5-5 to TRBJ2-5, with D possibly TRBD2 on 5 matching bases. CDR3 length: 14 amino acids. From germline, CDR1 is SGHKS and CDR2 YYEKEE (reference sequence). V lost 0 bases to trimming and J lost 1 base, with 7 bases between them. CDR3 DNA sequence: TGTGCCAGCAGCTTGGGGGGAGCCCAAGAGACCCAGTACTTC. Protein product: CASSLGGAQETQYF. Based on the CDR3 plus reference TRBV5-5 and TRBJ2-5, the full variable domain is DAGVTQSPTHLIKTRGQQVTLRCSPISGHKSVSWYQQVLGQGPQFIFQYYEKEERGRGNFPDRFSARQFPNYSSELNVNALLLGDSALYLCASSLGGAQETQYFGPGTRLLVL.

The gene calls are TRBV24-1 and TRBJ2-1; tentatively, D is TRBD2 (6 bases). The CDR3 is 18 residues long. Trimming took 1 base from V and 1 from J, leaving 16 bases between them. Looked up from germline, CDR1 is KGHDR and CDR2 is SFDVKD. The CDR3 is CATSDFGGRDQSYNEQFF. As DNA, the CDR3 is TGTGCCACCAGTGATTTCGGCGGGCGGGATCAATCCTACAATGAGCAGTTCTTC.

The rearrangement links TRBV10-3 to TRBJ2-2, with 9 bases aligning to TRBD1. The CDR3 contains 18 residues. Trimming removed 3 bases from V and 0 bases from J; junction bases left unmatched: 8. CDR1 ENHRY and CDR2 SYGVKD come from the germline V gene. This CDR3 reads CAISETDRGGTNTGELFF. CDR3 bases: TGTGCCATCAGTGAAACCGACAGGGGGGGAACGAACACCGGGGAGCTGTTTTTT.

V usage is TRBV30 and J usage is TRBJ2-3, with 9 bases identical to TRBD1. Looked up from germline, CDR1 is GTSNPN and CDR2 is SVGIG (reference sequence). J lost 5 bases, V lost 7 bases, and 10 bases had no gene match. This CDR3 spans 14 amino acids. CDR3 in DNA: TGTGCCTTGAATACAGGGGGCGAGAGAGATACGCAGTATTTT. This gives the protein CALNTGGERDTQYF.

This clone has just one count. CDR3 nucleotides: TGTGCCAGCAGGTACAGCTTCAATCAGCCCCAGCATTTT. It specifies CASRYSFNQPQHF. V is TRBV2 and J is TRBJ1-5; D is ambiguous. The CDR3 totals 13 residues. V lost 6 bases, J lost 3 bases, and 9 bases lay in between. CDR1 is SNHLY and CDR2 is FYNNEI in the germline V gene. Filled out from reference TRBV2 and TRBJ1-5, the complete variable domain reads EPEVTQTPSHQVTQMGQEVILRCVPISNHLYFYWYRQILGQKVEFLVSFYNNEISEKSEIFDDQFSVERPDGSNFTLKIRSTKLEDSAMYFCASRYSFNQPQHFGDGTRLSIL.

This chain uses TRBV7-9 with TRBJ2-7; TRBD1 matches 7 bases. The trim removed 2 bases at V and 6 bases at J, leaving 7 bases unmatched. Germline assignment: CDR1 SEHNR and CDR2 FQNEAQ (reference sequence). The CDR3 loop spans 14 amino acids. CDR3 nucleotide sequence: TGTGCCAGCAGCTTACAGGGGGAAACTTCCGAGCAGTACTTC. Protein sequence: CASSLQGETSEQYF.